The entry below describes one TCR beta chain. Its antigen is not yet known. No base qualities exist here, and no much larger clone lies one base off it. The sample originates from a study of CD4 T cells in relation to SARS-CoV-2 and coronaviruses (dated by TCRdb to about 2021). Looking at the study overall: The ViraFEST assay cultured PBMCs with antigen for 10 days, then sequenced TCR beta CDR3s to find antigen-specific clonal expansions. For other donors in the study, expansion assays were sequenced with a different, Illumina-based TCR-beta assay. The Adaptive Biotechnologies TCR-sequencing kit was used to sequence samples from a few pre-COVID donors and the naive versus memory experiments, whereas other data were Illumina-based. Memory CD4+ T cell crossreactivity between SARS-CoV-2 and common cold coronavirus spike proteins was assessed at the TCR clonotype level in the study. Patient-derived lymphoblastoid cell lines were used to map the HLA restriction of shared crossreactive spike epitopes. The negative reference condition was either a culture with an HIV-1 Nef peptide pool or a culture with no peptide.

Library preparation was by the immunoSEQ multiplex PCR assay. Turning to the authors' computational methods: During preprocessing, nonproductive sequences were discarded, as were any CDR3s that did not begin with C, did not end with F or W, or were shorter than 7 amino acids. Antigen-specific clonotypes were called with the MANAFEST web app, based on expansion relative to reference and other culture wells. A clone was considered positive if the clone showed significant expansion compared with the reference culture in 2 of 3 replicate wells at an FDR below 0.05. A further requirement for positive clones was significant expansion compared with all other tandem wells, along with an odds ratio above 5. CDR3 homology was measured as pairwise Levenshtein distance, computed with the stringdist R package after trimming three terminal residues from each end. Imported from immuneACCESS, the table was reduced by TCRdb to in-frame sequences with V and J called. These copies leave out some clones; in studies compared against another copy, an unresolved V gene accounts for under half, and the cause of the remainder is not known. V and J calls and clone size are those listed in that table; D and trimming were worked out from the DNA. This sample has about 22,000 clones in its table, and about 60% of those were observed once. Approximately 10% of the sample rests with the top ten.

Findings and caveats that apply to the study as a whole: The study was limited by small numbers of patients and tested TCRs. Because no donor provided both pre-pandemic and post-infection samples, tracing the source of pre-existing responses was limited. Compared with monoreactive clones, crossreactive clones had significantly weaker SARS-CoV-2-driven expansion, a result consistent with antigenic imprinting. Because the crossreactivity analysis focused on spike protein, crossreactivity against other viral proteins was not assessed. Memory CD4+ clonotypes crossrecognizing SARS-CoV-2 and at least one common cold coronavirus spike were found in 55% to 75% of donors.

CD4+ T cells from unexposed donors were collected before the COVID-19 pandemic (2011-2018). After approximately eleven days of culture, CD4+ T cells were isolated with the EasySep CD4+ T cell isolation kit. As cell numbers permitted, CD4+ T cells from unexposed donors were tested for reactivity to SARS-CoV-2 S and N and to four common cold coronavirus spike pools. Each well received around 1.8 million PBMCs, cultured in IMDM supplemented with about 5.4% human AB serum and 9.5 to 10 IU/ml IL-2. Half of the culture medium was replaced with fresh IL-2-containing medium on days 3 and 7. Triplicate replicate wells were generally used for each peptide culture condition. The leukapheresis product used for the unexposed donors was purchased from a commercial source. Ficoll-Paque PLUS gradient centrifugation was used to isolate PBMCs from leukapheresis product or whole blood. PBMCs were either cryopreserved at -140 degrees C or used fresh in the expansion assay. The QIAamp Micro DNA Kit was used to extract genomic DNA from the CD4+ T cells.

Counted from cysteine to phenylalanine, this CDR3 has 14 amino acids. Only the CDR3 portion is preserved as DNA: 42 bases, with reading frame beginning at the first base. A distance of 4 bases separates the germline ends of V and J, which lose 0 bases and 0 bases respectively. Looking up the germline V gene yields CDR1 SGHRS and CDR2 YFSETQ. The rearranged chain carries TRBV5-1 and TRBJ1-3, with no D gene named confidently. The receptor was derived from a human donor in good health. Specimen: CD4+ T cells from PBMCs, cultured in vitro. The nucleotide sequence is TGCGCCAGCAGCTTGGAAGCCTCTGGAAACACCATATATTTT. It is translated as CASSLEASGNTIYF. Supplemented by the reference TRBV5-1 and TRBJ1-3 proteins around the CDR3, the complete variable domain is KAGVTQTPRYLIKTRGQQVTLSCSPISGHRSVSWYQQTPGQGLQFLFEYFSETQRNKGNFPGRFSGRQFSNSRSEMNVSTLELGDSALYLCASSLEASGNTIYFGEGSWLTVV.